The clone carrying this T cell receptor (beta chain) was recorded at least ten times. The target antigen is unknown. The data were taken from a study of T cell repertoires in cytomegalovirus infection. TCRdb recomputed calls from the reads with MiXCR, one row per CDR3 protein. The data show roughly 920,000 distinct CDR3 sequences, approximately 31% seen once. The CDR3 is 15 amino acids. Germline lookup yields CDR1 SGHTA and CDR2 FQGNSA. The V end lost 1 base, the J end lost 6 bases, and 13 bases lay between the germline ends. The V gene is TRBV7-2, the J gene TRBJ1-5; D call uncertain. Sample: cultured CD8+ T cells from PBMCs, taken from culture after CMV antigen stimulation. The sequence came from a human donor in good health (CMV status not recorded). Some clones in this sample may be carry-over from other donors' samples. The CDR3 DNA reads TGTGCCAGCAGCTTAGGAGGCGGGGTCGGTCAGCCCCAGCATTTT. Residues: CASSLGGGVGQPQHF.